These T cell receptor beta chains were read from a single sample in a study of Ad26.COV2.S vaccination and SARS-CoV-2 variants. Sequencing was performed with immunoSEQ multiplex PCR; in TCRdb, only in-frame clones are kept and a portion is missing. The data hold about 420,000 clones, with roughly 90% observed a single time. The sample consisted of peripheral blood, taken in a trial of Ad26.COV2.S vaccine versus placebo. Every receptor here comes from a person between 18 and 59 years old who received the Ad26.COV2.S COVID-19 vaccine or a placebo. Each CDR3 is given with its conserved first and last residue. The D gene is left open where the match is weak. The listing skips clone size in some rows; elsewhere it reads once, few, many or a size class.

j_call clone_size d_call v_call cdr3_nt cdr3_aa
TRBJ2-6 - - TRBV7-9 TGTGCCAGCAGCCCAGATCAAATACCCACTGCTGGGGCCAACGTCCTGACTTTC CASSPDQIPTAGANVLTF
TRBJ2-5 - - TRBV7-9 TGTGCCAGCAGCTTAGAGGGAGGTCAGACCCAGTACTTC CASSLEGGQTQYF
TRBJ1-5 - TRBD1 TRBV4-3 TGCGCCAGCAGCCCCCTACCAGGGGGGAACCAGCCCCAGCATTTT CASSPLPGGNQPQHF
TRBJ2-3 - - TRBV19 TGTGCCAGTAGTTCCAGCAGAACAGATACGCAGTATTTT CASSSSRTDTQYF
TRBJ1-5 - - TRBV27 TGTGCCAGCAGTATAAGAGGGTATAGCAATCAGCCCCAGCATTTT CASSIRGYSNQPQHF
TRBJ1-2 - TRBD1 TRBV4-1 TGCGCCAGCAGCCAAGATCCAGACAGGGGCTATGGCTACACCTTC CASSQDPDRGYGYTF
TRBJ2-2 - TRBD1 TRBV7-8 TGTGCCAGCAGCCGCCGACAGGGGAGCACCGGGGAGCTGTTTTTT CASSRRQGSTGELFF
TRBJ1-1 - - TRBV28 TGTGCCACCCGAGTCTCCCGGAGTGAAGCTTTCTTT CATRVSRSEAFF
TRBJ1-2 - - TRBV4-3 TGCGCCAGCAGCCAAGACCCAGGGGCGGACTATGGCTACACCTTC CASSQDPGADYGYTF
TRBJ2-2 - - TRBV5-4 TGTGCCAGCAGCTTGGGGGGGCCCCGGAACACCGGGGAGCTGTTTTTT CASSLGGPRNTGELFF
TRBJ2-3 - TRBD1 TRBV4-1 TGCGCCAGCAGCCAAGATTGGGCAGGGGGTACAGATACGCAGTATTTT CASSQDWAGGTDTQYF
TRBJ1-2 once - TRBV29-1 TGCAGCGTTACCAGGGGTAGGGTAAACTATGGCTACACCTTC CSVTRGRVNYGYTF
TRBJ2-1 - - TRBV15 TGTGCCACCAGCACAGACAGCGGTTCCTACAATGAGCAGTTCTTC CATSTDSGSYNEQFF
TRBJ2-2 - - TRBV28 TGTGCCAGCAGTCCGTCAATCGGGGAGCTGTTTTTT CASSPSIGELFF
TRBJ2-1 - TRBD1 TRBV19 TGTGCCAGTCGTACAGGGGGCTCCTACAATGAGCAGTTCTTC CASRTGGSYNEQFF
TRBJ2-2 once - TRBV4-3 TGCGCCAGCAGCCAATACAGGGCTAATATCGGGGAGCTGTTTTTT CASSQYRANIGELFF
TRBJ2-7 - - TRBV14 TGTGCCAGCAGCTATTTAGGGGGGGGAGACTACGAGCAGTACTTC CASSYLGGGDYEQYF
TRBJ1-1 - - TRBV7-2 TGTGCCAGCAGCGACTACTTCCCGAACCGGGAGTTCATGAACACTGAAGCTTTCTTT CASSDYFPNREFMNTEAFF
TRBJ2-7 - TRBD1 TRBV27 TGTGCCAGCCGCAGACCCGAATGGACAGGGACCGAGCAGTACTTC CASRRPEWTGTEQYF
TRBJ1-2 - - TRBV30 TGTGCCTGGAACCGCAGGGTGGTGAATGGCTACACCTTC CAWNRRVVNGYTF
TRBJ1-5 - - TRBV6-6 TGTGCCAGCAGACCCGACAGGAGCAATCAGCCCCAGCATTTT CASRPDRSNQPQHF
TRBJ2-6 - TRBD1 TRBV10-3 TGTGCCATCAGTGAGAACAGGGGGCTCGGGGCCAACGTCCTGACTTTC CAISENRGLGANVLTF
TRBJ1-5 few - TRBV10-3 TGTGCCACCCAAGCTCAAGACACCCCTAGCAATCAGCCCCAGCATTTT CATQAQDTPSNQPQHF
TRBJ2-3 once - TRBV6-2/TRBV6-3 TGTGCCAGCAGCCCTTCCGGGAGTTTGTTTAATACGCAGTATTTT CASSPSGSLFNTQYF
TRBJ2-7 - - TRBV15 TGTGCCACCAGCAGAGATAGTGGGGGATACGAGCAGTACTTC CATSRDSGGYEQYF
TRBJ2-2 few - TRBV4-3 TGCGCCAGCAGCCAAAGGAACACCGGGGAGCTGTTTTTT CASSQRNTGELFF
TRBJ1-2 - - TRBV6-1 TGTGCCAGCAGTGAAGACCGTGACTATGGCTACACCTTC CASSEDRDYGYTF
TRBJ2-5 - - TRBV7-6 TGTGCCAGCGTTCGGTTAGGGACGGGGTACCAAGAGACCCAGTACTTC CASVRLGTGYQETQYF
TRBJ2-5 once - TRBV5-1 TGCGCCAGCAGCGGTCCTGGCGGGGGCCCGCTGAGGGAGACCCAGTACTTC CASSGPGGGPLRETQYF
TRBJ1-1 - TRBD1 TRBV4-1 TGCGCCAGCAGGATAAGCCCAGGGACAGCGAACACTGAAGCTTTCTTT CASRISPGTANTEAFF
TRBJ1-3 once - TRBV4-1 TGCGCCAGCAGCCAAGGCGATTTTCGGTTCTCTGGAAACACCATATATTTT CASSQGDFRFSGNTIYF
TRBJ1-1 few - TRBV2 TGTGCCAGCAGTGAAGTTCTACCCACCGGGACTGAAGCTTTCTTT CASSEVLPTGTEAFF
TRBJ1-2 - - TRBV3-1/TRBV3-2 TGTGCCAGCAGCCGCCGTGGGTATGGCTACACCTTC CASSRRGYGYTF
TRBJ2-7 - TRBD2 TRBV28 TGTGCCAGCAGACCTGGGACTAGCGGGGGGCCGCAGCGCGAGCAGTACTTC CASRPGTSGGPQREQYF
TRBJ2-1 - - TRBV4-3 TGCGCCAGCAGCCAAGCAGGGCGTGCACTTAACAATGAGCAGTTCTTC CASSQAGRALNNEQFF
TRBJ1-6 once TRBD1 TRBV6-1 TGTGCCAGCAGTGGCCGGGACAGGGGATCAAGCTCCTATAATTCACCCCTCCACTTT CASSGRDRGSSSYNSPLHF
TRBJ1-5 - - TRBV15 TGTGCCACCAGCGGCGACAGGAAGAGCAATCAGCCCCAGCATTTT CATSGDRKSNQPQHF
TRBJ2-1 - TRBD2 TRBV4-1 TGCGCCAGCAGCCCGGGGGGCGCGGGGGGCGTAATGAGCTCCTACAATGAGCAGTTCTTC CASSPGGAGGVMSSYNEQFF
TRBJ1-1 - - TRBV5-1 TGCGCCAGCAGCTTGGCAGGGAACACTGAAGCTTTCTTT CASSLAGNTEAFF
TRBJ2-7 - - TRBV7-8 TGTGCCAGCACCCTAAAGTCTGGGGAGTCGTTCGAGCAGTACTTC CASTLKSGESFEQYF
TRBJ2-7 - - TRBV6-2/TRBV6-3 TGTGCCAGCAGTTACCTCCAACGGCAGGGAAACGAGCAGTACTTC CASSYLQRQGNEQYF
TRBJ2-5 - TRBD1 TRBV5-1 TGCGCCAGCAGCCTGGGGGACAGGGCGGAGACCCAGTACTTC CASSLGDRAETQYF
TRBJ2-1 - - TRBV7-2 TGTGCCAGCAGCTTATTAGGGGCAGGGTCACCCTACAATGAGCAGTTCTTC CASSLLGAGSPYNEQFF
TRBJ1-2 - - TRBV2 TGTGCCAGCAGTGACCAGCCCTATGGCTACACCTTC CASSDQPYGYTF
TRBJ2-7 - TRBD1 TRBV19 TGTGCCAGTAGTATCGGGACAGAGCTCTCCTACGAGCAGTACTTC CASSIGTELSYEQYF
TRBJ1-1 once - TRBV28 TGTGCCAGCCGTCAGGGGTCGAGGACTGAAGCTTTCTTT CASRQGSRTEAFF
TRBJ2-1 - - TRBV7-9 TGTGCCAGCAGCTCGCGACCTGATCTGGGGAGCTCCTACAATGAGCAGTTCTTC CASSSRPDLGSSYNEQFF
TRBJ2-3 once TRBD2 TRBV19 TGTGCCAGTAGTACTGGGGGACTAGCAACAGATACGCAGTATTTT CASSTGGLATDTQYF
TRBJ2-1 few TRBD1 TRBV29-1 TGCAGCGTTGACTGGGACAGATGGGCGTACAATGAGCAGTTCTTC CSVDWDRWAYNEQFF
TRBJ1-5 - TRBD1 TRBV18 TGTGCCAGCTCACCGGCGGGGGACAGGTATCAGCCCCAGCATTTT CASSPAGDRYQPQHF
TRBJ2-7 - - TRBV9 TGTGCCAGCAGCCCCCAAGGGGCAGGGGACTACGAGCAGTACTTC CASSPQGAGDYEQYF
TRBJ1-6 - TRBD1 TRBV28 TGTGCCAGCAGTTTTCGCCCACAGGGGTATTCACCCCTCCACTTT CASSFRPQGYSPLHF
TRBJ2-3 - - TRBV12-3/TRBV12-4 TGTGCCAGCAGTTTCGTAGATACGCAGTATTTT CASSFVDTQYF
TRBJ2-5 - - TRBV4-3 TGCGCCAGCAGCCGCGACAGCAGCCAAGAGACCCAGTACTTC CASSRDSSQETQYF
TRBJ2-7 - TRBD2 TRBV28 TGTGCCAGCAGTTTACTGCTAGCGGGGGTATACGAGCAGTACTTC CASSLLLAGVYEQYF
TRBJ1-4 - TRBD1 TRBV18 TGTGCCAGCTCACCCTTACAGCCGGACAGGGGCCTTGAAAAACTGTTTTTT CASSPLQPDRGLEKLFF
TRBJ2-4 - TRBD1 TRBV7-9 TGTGCCAGCAGCCGAGAGGGGGCGTGGGAAAACATTCAGTACTTC CASSREGAWENIQYF
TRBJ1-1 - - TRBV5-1 TGCGCCAGCAGCCCCACGGTCGCTCTCCGGGATACTGAAGCTTTCTTT CASSPTVALRDTEAFF
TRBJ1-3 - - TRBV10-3 TGTGCCATCAGTGAAGGGGGAGCTGGAAACACCATATATTTT CAISEGGAGNTIYF